These 21 T cell receptor beta chains originate from one sample sequenced in a study of T-cell memory formation after mild COVID-19. Via MiXCR, TCRdb re-called the 5' RACE reads, giving one row per CDR3 protein. Of approximately 500,000 distinct CDR3 sequences in the sample, more than 20% were seen once. Sequencing input: PBMCs or a T cell subset sorted from them (not recorded which). Receptors were obtained from an adult woman who had mild COVID-19 (a few samples of this study predate the infection). Cell type and time point are not known.

This clonotype was seen at least ten times. The rearrangement uses TRBV12-3 or TRBV12-4 and TRBJ2-6, with D perhaps matching TRBD2 (5 bases). Trimming took 5 bases from V and 1 from J, leaving 6 bases between them. The CDR3 has 14 amino acids. The CDR3 sequence: CASSRGSGANVLTF. CDR3 DNA: TGTGCCAGCAGTCGGGGTTCTGGGGCCAACGTCCTGACTTTC.

This CDR3 reads CSARNGLAESTDTQYF. The CDR3 DNA is TGCAGTGCTAGAAACGGACTAGCGGAGAGCACAGATACGCAGTATTTT. The genes are TRBV20-1 and TRBJ2-3, with 10 bases fitting TRBD2. The CDR3 sequence is 16 residues long. Germline V gene lookup returns CDR1 DFQATT and CDR2 SNEGSKA (reference sequence). J lost 0 bases, V lost 2 bases, and 5 bases had no gene match.

V gene TRBV6-1 combines with J gene TRBJ2-2; D is possibly TRBD1 or TRBD2 (5 bases each). In germline, CDR1 is MNHNS, CDR2 SASEGT. The CDR3 runs 14 residues. Between the trimmed V and J ends, which lost 5 bases and 5 bases, there was a span of 12 bases. The CDR3 DNA is TGTGCCAGCAGTATCGGGGCGCGGACCGGGGAGCTGTTTTTT. Its protein product is CASSIGARTGELFF.

This clonotype was observed a handful of times. The genes are TRBV20-1 and TRBJ2-1; a possible D gene is TRBD2 (6 bases). From germline, CDR1 is DFQATT and CDR2 SNEGSKA (reference sequence). V dropped 6 bases and J dropped 5 bases, with 14 bases sitting between them. This CDR3 comprises 13 residues. In DNA form, the CDR3 reads TGCAGTGCCGCCCCTAGCGTAAACAATGAGCAGTTCTTC. This gives the protein CSAAPSVNNEQFF.

In its sample, this clonotype was seen a few times. The gene calls are TRBV7-2 and TRBJ2-3; 12 bases map to TRBD2. The CDR3 length is 16 residues. From germline, CDR1 is SGHTA and CDR2 FQGNSA. Losses at the gene ends were 3 bases for V and 5 bases for J; bases not matched to a gene: 6. CDR3 sequence: CASSFRLAGAGDTQYF. The CDR3 nucleotides read TGTGCCAGCAGCTTCCGACTAGCGGGAGCTGGAGATACGCAGTATTTT.

This clonotype was found a few times. The chain employs TRBV7-6 and TRBJ2-7; 8 bases map to TRBD2. J lost 7 bases, V lost 5 bases, and 13 bases had no gene match. The CDR3 spans 15 residues. CDR1 and CDR2 from the germline V gene are SGHVS and FNYEAQ. The CDR3 loop is CASSPSAGVYWEQYF. CDR3 bases: TGTGCCAGCAGCCCATCAGCGGGGGTCTACTGGGAGCAGTACTTC.

This chain connects TRBV7-2 to TRBJ2-6; D perhaps matches TRBD2 (5 bases). V shed 2 bases and J shed 9 bases, with 5 bases lying between them. There are 12 residues in the CDR3. Germline CDR1 SGHTA, CDR2 FQGNSA. As DNA, the CDR3 is TGTGCCAGCAGCTTACGGGACAACGTCCTGACTTTC. As protein: CASSLRDNVLTF.

The chain employs TRBV2 and TRBJ1-1, with 10 nucleotides matching TRBD1. Per germline, CDR1 SNHLY and CDR2 FYNNEI. This CDR3 is built from 15 residues. With 7 bases clipped from V and 3 bases from J, the junction kept 8 bases outside the gene matches. The CDR3 sequence: CASMGGQGLDTEAFF. The CDR3 DNA reads TGTGCCAGCATGGGGGGACAGGGGTTGGACACTGAAGCTTTCTTT.

The J gene is TRBJ1-4, the V gene TRBV9, with D unclear. The CDR3 consists of 16 residues. Trimming shortened V by 0 bases and J by 6 bases, and 15 bases separated the two germline ends. Germline CDR1 reads SGDLS; CDR2 reads YYNGEE. In DNA form, the CDR3 reads TGTGCCAGCAGCGTAGGTCAGGCCAGGAGGCATGAAAAACTGTTTTTT. Protein: CASSVGQARRHEKLFF.

This clonotype appeared a few times. The chain has TRBV20-1 and TRBJ1-2; 7 positions agree with TRBD1. The CDR3 spans 14 residues. J gave up 2 bases and V 5 bases, and 8 bases lay outside the gene matches. The germline V gene has CDR1 DFQATT and CDR2 SNEGSKA (reference sequence). This CDR3 reads CSAGRDSLNYGYTF. DNA of the CDR3: TGCAGTGCTGGTCGGGACAGCCTGAACTATGGCTACACCTTC.

This clonotype has only a few counts. The V and J genes are TRBV5-1 and TRBJ2-7; no reliable D call. The ends were cut back, 0 bases at V and 2 bases at J, with 12 bases in the middle. The CDR3 contains 15 residues. The germline CDR1 and CDR2 sequences are SGHRS and YFSETQ. In DNA form, the CDR3 reads TGCGCCAGCAGCTTGGCGAGTGCCTTAACCTACGAGCAGTACTTC. Its protein is CASSLASALTYEQYF.

This sequence joins TRBV20-1 and TRBJ2-3; 7 bases are shared with TRBD2. The CDR3 covers 13 residues. The V segment lost 3 bases and the J segment 1 base; nucleotides outside the gene matches: 1. Germline CDR1 and CDR2: DFQATT and SNEGSKA (reference sequence). CDR3: CSARSGGTDTQYF. CDR3 DNA: TGCAGTGCTAGGAGCGGGGGCACAGATACGCAGTATTTT.

The J gene is TRBJ2-7, the V gene TRBV5-1; 9 nucleotides match TRBD2. Germline assignment: CDR1 SGHRS and CDR2 YFSETQ. After removal of 4 bases from V and 6 bases from J, the junction contained 17 bases not matched to a gene. The CDR3 is made up of 17 amino acids. CDR3 in amino acids: CASSPGGLAGKQGEQYF. The DNA of the CDR3 is TGCGCCAGCAGCCCGGGAGGTCTAGCGGGGAAACAAGGCGAGCAGTACTTC.

The chain joins TRBV11-3 to TRBJ2-7; 7 bases fit TRBD1. Germline-derived CDR1 and CDR2 are SGHNT and YENEEA. This CDR3 is built from 13 residues. The CDR3 protein is CASSLDRDYEQYV. The CDR3 bases are TGTGCCAGCAGCCTAGACAGGGACTACGAGCAGTACGTC.

The rearrangement joins TRBV24-1 to TRBJ2-1; TRBD1 agrees at 11 bases. Trimming at V came to 4 bases and at J to 8 bases, leaving 3 bases not matched to a gene. The CDR3 consists of 14 residues. Germline V gives CDR1 KGHDR, CDR2 SFDVKD. CDR3 DNA sequence: TGTGCCACCAGTGACAGGACAGGGGGCTATGAGCAGTTCTTC. Amino acid sequence: CATSDRTGGYEQFF.

A few counts support this clonotype. In nucleotides, the CDR3 is TGTGCCAGCAGCGTTGGGACAGGGGCCACCGAGCAGTACTTC. Protein: CASSVGTGATEQYF. V and J are TRBV9 and TRBJ2-7, with 10 bases identical to TRBD1. Germline loops: CDR1 SGDLS, CDR2 YYNGEE. V trimming: 2 bases; J trimming: 6 bases; junction bases outside the gene matches: 5. There are 14 residues in the CDR3.

This clonotype was detected only a few times. The gene calls are TRBV27 and TRBJ2-7; a possible D gene is TRBD2 (5 bases). The CDR3 loop spans 16 amino acids. V was cut by 5 bases and J by 4 bases, with 21 bases left in between. Germline V lookup: CDR1 MNHEY, CDR2 SMNVEV (reference sequence). CDR3 bases: TGTGCCAGCAGTACCACCGAGGGTTCCTTGGGATACGAGCAGTACTTC. It codes for CASSTTEGSLGYEQYF.

This chain uses TRBV24-1 with TRBJ2-5; 9 bases agree with TRBD1. Germline values: CDR1 KGHDR, CDR2 SFDVKD. The CDR3 extends over 17 amino acids. J gave up 4 bases and V 5 bases, and 13 bases lay outside the gene matches. The CDR3 sequence: CATSAFLGTGMRETQYF. DNA for the CDR3: TGTGCCACCAGTGCCTTCCTTGGGACAGGGATGCGAGAGACCCAGTACTTC.

This clonotype was seen a single time. V gene TRBV7-2 combines with J gene TRBJ2-7; 8 bases are shared with TRBD2. This CDR3 is 16 amino acids long. V trimming: 2 bases; J trimming: 3 bases; junction bases outside the gene matches: 9. From germline, CDR1 is SGHTA and CDR2 FQGNSA. The CDR3 protein is CASSLSVGRGDYEQYF. As DNA, the CDR3 is TGTGCCAGCAGCTTAAGCGTCGGGCGGGGGGACTACGAGCAGTACTTC.

Only a few counts were recorded for this clonotype. The V and J genes are TRBV19 and TRBJ2-2; no reliable D call. Trimming took off 3 bases at V and 6 bases at J, with 8 bases between the two ends. This CDR3 spans 13 amino acids. Germline V gives CDR1 LNHDA, CDR2 SQIVND (reference sequence). The CDR3 nucleotides are TGTGCCAGTAGTATTATGGGTTCCGGGGAGCTGTTTTTT. This codes for CASSIMGSGELFF. Looking up the rest from reference TRBV19 and TRBJ2-2 gives the full variable domain: DGGITQSPKYLFRKEGQNVTLSCEQNLNHDAMYWYRQDPGQGLRLIYYSQIVNDFQKGDIAEGYSVSREKKESFPLTVTSAQKNPTAFYLCASSIMGSGELFFGEGSRLTVL.

The rearrangement joins TRBV15 to TRBJ2-2, with D unclear. The V end lost 0 bases, the J end lost 1 base, and 9 bases lay between the germline ends. Germline loops: CDR1 LNHNV, CDR2 YYDKDF (reference sequence). The CDR3 covers 16 residues. CDR3 sequence (DNA): TGTGCCACCAGCAGAGATCACGGGTTGAACACCGGGGAGCTGTTTTTT. Residues: CATSRDHGLNTGELFF.